These 25 T cell receptor beta chains share one sample of origin, sequenced in a study of T cells in Graves' hyperthyroidism and ophthalmopathy (dated by TCRdb to the late 2010s). Receptor libraries were prepared by multiplex PCR. The reads were generated on an Illumina HiSeq 2000. The TCR beta CDR3 regions were amplified from RNA transcripts. The TCR CDR3 was subjected to a first round of RT-PCR using the HTBI primer set and the Qiagen OneStep RT-PCR kit. TCRdb reprocessing: public reads trimmed at Q25 with fastp, clones called with MiXCR, in-frame beta chains kept. Each entry merges the rows of one CDR3 protein and shows their most common DNA and genes. The sample table holds around 420,000 distinct CDR3 sequences, of which around 13% were seen once. Around 5.3% of the sample comes from the top ten. Sequencing used blood. The origin of the receptors is a woman younger than 30 with Graves' hyperthyroidism.

This clonotype occurred a few times. DNA for the CDR3: TGCGCCAGCAGCCGTTCCGGACAGGGAGCTAATGAAAAACTGTTTTTT. Amino acid sequence: CASSRSGQGANEKLFF. The chain combines TRBV5-1 with TRBJ1-4, with TRBD1 matching over 8 bases. V shed 4 bases, J shed 3 bases, and the junction held 8 bases outside the gene matches. Per germline, CDR1 SGHRS and CDR2 YFSETQ. The CDR3 sequence is 16 residues long.

There are many counts of this clonotype. The chain employs TRBV6-1 and TRBJ2-6; unclear D gene. The CDR3 contains 13 residues. CDR1 and CDR2 (germline): MNHNS, SASEGT. The V and J ends lost 2 bases and 4 bases respectively, with 3 bases between them. CDR3: CASSESGANVLTF. The DNA for the CDR3 is TGTGCCAGCAGTGAAAGCGGGGCCAACGTCCTGACTTTC.

This clonotype was detected only a few times. This CDR3 reads CASSVAQGNEQFF. CDR3 in DNA: TGTGCCAGCAGCGTAGCTCAGGGCAATGAGCAGTTCTTC. The chain couples TRBV9 to TRBJ2-1; possibly TRBD1 for D (5 bases). The CDR3 sequence is 13 residues long. Deletions cut 0 bases from V and 6 bases from J, with 7 bases between. Germline V gives CDR1 SGDLS, CDR2 YYNGEE.

This clonotype has ten or more counts. The genes are TRBV5-6 and TRBJ2-1; TRBD2 agrees at 7 bases. The CDR3 spans 18 residues. In germline, CDR1 is SGHDT, CDR2 YYEEEE. J was trimmed by 7 bases and V by 0 bases; bases with no gene match: 16. CDR3 in DNA: TGTGCCAGCAGCTTGGCCTGGTCTAGCGGAAAAAGGGCAAATGAGCAGTTCTTC. Amino acids: CASSLAWSSGKRANEQFF.

Ten or more counts support this clonotype. The chain combines TRBV13 with TRBJ1-1; D is undetermined. The CDR3 contains 12 residues. Trimming removed 5 bases at V and 11 bases at J, with 15 bases between. Germline-derived CDR1 and CDR2 are PRHDT and FYEKMQ (reference sequence). In nucleotides, the CDR3 is TGTGCCAGCAGCCCCGACCGGGCCGGTGCTTTCTTT. Translated: CASSPDRAGAFF.

This clonotype was recorded many times. J is TRBJ2-7 and V is TRBV6-2 or TRBV6-3; TRBD2 aligns across 11 bases. The CDR3 is made up of 15 amino acids. Trimming took 8 bases from V and 0 from J; bases not matched to a gene: 6. Germline V gives CDR1 MNHEY, CDR2 SVGEGT. DNA of the CDR3: TGTGCCAGCGCATCGACTAGCGGGACCTCCTACGAGCAGTACTTC. This encodes CASASTSGTSYEQYF.

Points on this clonotype: Relative to the germline gene, one junction end is altered; a read error may explain this. This chain links TRBV10-3 with TRBJ1-2, with 9 bases fitting TRBD1. Germline V gives CDR1 ENHRY, CDR2 SYGVKD. The CDR3 runs 19 residues. CDR3 nucleotide sequence: TGTGCCATCAGTAAGTCCTCAGGTGACGACAGGGGGAATAGCTATGGCTACACCTTC. It encodes CAISKSSGDDRGNSYGYTF.

In its sample, this clonotype was seen many times. The J gene is TRBJ2-7, the V gene TRBV6-1, with D perhaps TRBD2 (6 bases). CDR1 is MNHNS, CDR2 SASEGT, per germline. The germline V and J ends were trimmed by 6 bases and 0 bases, with 15 bases remaining between them. This CDR3 is built from 15 residues. CDR3: CASSAEMGGSYEQYF. DNA of the CDR3: TGTGCCAGCAGCGCAGAGATGGGGGGCTCCTACGAGCAGTACTTC.

This clonotype has a count of ten or more. This chain joins TRBV28 and TRBJ2-1, with 8 positions matching TRBD2. CDR1 is MDHEN, CDR2 SYDVKM, per germline. V trimming: 3 bases; J trimming: 7 bases; junction bases outside the gene matches: 8. The CDR3 consists of 15 residues. This chain's CDR3 is CASSLIGLASNEQFF. The CDR3 coding sequence is TGTGCCAGCAGTTTGATCGGACTAGCATCGAATGAGCAGTTCTTC.

This clonotype was recorded a few times. The J gene is TRBJ2-5, the V gene TRBV5-1, with 16 bases lining up with TRBD2. The CDR3 is made up of 16 amino acids. The J segment lost 5 bases and the V segment lost 6 bases, leaving 7 bases of the junction unmatched. Germline CDR1 and CDR2: SGHRS and YFSETQ. CDR3 DNA sequence: TGCGCCAGCACCCGGACGGGACTAGCGGGAGGGGAGACCCAGTACTTC. Encoded protein: CASTRTGLAGGETQYF.

The rearrangement joins TRBV6-1 to TRBJ1-2, with 8 positions matching TRBD1. Germline V lookup: CDR1 MNHNS, CDR2 SASEGT. The V and J ends lost 6 bases and 7 bases, in that order; junction bases with no gene match: 7. The CDR3 length is 13 residues. For the CDR3, the DNA is TGTGCCAGCAGACTGACAGGGGTGAGTGGCTACACCTTC. This gives the protein CASRLTGVSGYTF.

This clonotype was counted only a few times. V is TRBV5-4 and J is TRBJ2-7; D might be TRBD1 (6 bases). CDR3 size: 14 residues. In germline, CDR1 is SGHNT, CDR2 YYREEE (reference sequence). The V gene lost 7 bases and the J gene lost 2 bases, with 16 bases spanning the gap. The CDR3 is CASASYRAPYEQYF. The CDR3 DNA sequence: TGTGCCAGCGCCAGTTACAGGGCACCCTACGAGCAGTACTTC.

The gene calls are TRBV11-2 and TRBJ2-5; D is perhaps TRBD2 (5 bases). The CDR3 runs 13 residues. From germline, CDR1 is SGHAT and CDR2 FQNNGV. Between the trimmed V and J ends, which lost 0 bases and 7 bases, there was a span of 9 bases. The DNA of the CDR3 is TGTGCCAGCAGCTTAGAGAGCCGGGGGACCCAGTACTTC. As protein: CASSLESRGTQYF.

The CDR3 nucleotides read TGTGCCAGCAGCTTAGAGTCGTTGGACGGGGAGACCCAGTACTTC. Its translation: CASSLESLDGETQYF. The chain couples TRBV11-2 to TRBJ2-5; D not certain. CDR1 and CDR2 (germline): SGHAT, FQNNGV. The CDR3 runs 15 residues. V was trimmed by 0 bases and J by 5 bases, leaving 13 bases between them. Supplemented by reference TRBV11-2 and TRBJ2-5, the full variable domain reads EAGVAQSPRYKIIEKRQSVAFWCNPISGHATLYWYQQILGQGPKLLIQFQNNGVVDDSQLPKDRFSAERLKGVDSTLKIQPAKLEDSAVYLCASSLESLDGETQYFGPGTRLLVL.

In this sample, this clonotype turned up many times. The V and J genes are TRBV20-1 and TRBJ2-5; 11 bases match TRBD1. The CDR3 has 14 residues. V shed 5 bases and J 5 bases; nucleotides not matched to a gene: 7. Germline CDR1 reads DFQATT; CDR2 reads SNEGSKA (reference sequence). CDR3 bases: TGCAGTGCTTCACGGACAGGGGGCACGGAGACCCAGTACTTC. This encodes CSASRTGGTETQYF.

This clonotype was counted at least ten times. The chain is built from TRBV3-1 and TRBJ2-1, with 8 bases identical to TRBD2. Trimming at V came to 4 bases and at J to 3 bases, leaving 5 bases not matched to a gene. This CDR3 has 15 amino acids. CDR1 and CDR2 (germline): LGHDT, YNNKEL (reference sequence). This CDR3 is CASSRSGDLYNEQFF. The CDR3 DNA is TGTGCCAGCAGCCGTAGCGGGGACCTCTACAATGAGCAGTTCTTC.

The sample holds a few counts of this clonotype. J is TRBJ1-1 and V is TRBV20-1, with D hard to call. Trimming removed 5 bases at V and 2 bases at J, with 12 bases between. This CDR3 is 13 amino acids long. CDR1 and CDR2 (germline): DFQATT, SNEGSKA (reference sequence). The CDR3 nucleotides are TGCAGTGCTTATCCCCCTTCTAACACTGAAGCTTTCTTT. It codes for CSAYPPSNTEAFF.

This clonotype was observed a few times. The chain is built from TRBV7-9 and TRBJ2-7; TRBD2 might be the D (5 bases). The germline gives CDR1 SEHNR, CDR2 FQNEAQ (reference sequence). This CDR3 has 14 amino acids. V gave up 5 bases and J gave up 2 bases, with 13 bases separating them. The CDR3 region is CASSRADGTYEQYF. The DNA of the CDR3 is TGTGCCAGCAGCCGAGCGGACGGAACCTACGAGCAGTACTTC.

Note on this clonotype: Being one base from a much bigger clone, this may be a read error. Since no conserved phenylalanine or tryptophan closes the CDR3, a read error is the likely cause. V usage is TRBV7-3 and J usage is TRBJ2-5; D perhaps matches TRBD2 (5 bases). The germline CDR1 and CDR2 sequences are SGHTA and FQGTGA. The V gene lost 2 bases and the J gene lost 4 bases, with 14 bases spanning the gap. The CDR3 loop spans 15 amino acids. The CDR3: CASSLFGRAGETQYL. CDR3 nucleotide sequence: TGTGCCAGCAGCTTATTTGGTCGTGCGGGAGAGACCCAGTACCTC.

This CDR3 is CASSLIGQGLGYTF. DNA of the CDR3: TGTGCCAGCAGCTTAATAGGACAGGGTTTAGGCTACACCTTC. This rearrangement joins TRBV7-2 to TRBJ1-2; 8 bases match TRBD1. V trimming: 2 bases; J trimming: 8 bases; junction bases outside the gene matches: 7. The CDR3 is made up of 14 amino acids. Germline V gene sequence: CDR1 SGHTA, CDR2 FQGNSA.

The J gene is TRBJ2-1, the V gene TRBV19; TRBD2 might be the D (5 bases). Trimming cost V 4 bases and J 2 bases, with 15 bases left between them. The CDR3 has 16 amino acids. Per germline, CDR1 LNHDA and CDR2 SQIVND (reference sequence). CDR3 sequence: CASSTKLEGPYNEQFF. CDR3 coding DNA: TGTGCCAGTAGTACCAAACTAGAAGGACCCTACAATGAGCAGTTCTTC.

This clonotype appeared once. A single base separates this from a much larger clone, so it may be a read error. V is TRBV5-1 and J is TRBJ2-2; D remains ambiguous. CDR1 and CDR2 from the germline V gene are SGHRS and YFSETQ. The CDR3 is 15 amino acids. This chain's CDR3 is CASNLYITNTGELFF. CDR3 DNA: TGCGCCAGCAACTTGTACATAACGAACACCGGGGAGCTGTTTTTT.

A few counts support this clonotype. This chain connects TRBV12-5 to TRBJ2-3; TRBD2 might be the D (5 bases). Germline loops: CDR1 LGHNT, CDR2 FRNRAP. Trimming took off 0 bases at V and 8 bases at J, with 18 bases between the two ends. The CDR3 loop spans 16 amino acids. CDR3 loop: CASGLVSGSGRGTQYF. The CDR3, as DNA: TGTGCTAGTGGTTTGGTCTCGGGGAGCGGACGGGGTACGCAGTATTTT.

A single count supports this clonotype. Being one base from a much bigger clone, this may be a read error. V gene TRBV30 combines with J gene TRBJ2-1, with 7 nucleotides matching TRBD1. The CDR3 extends over 15 amino acids. With V trimmed by 2 bases and J by 12 bases, 16 bases remained unmatched. Germline CDR1 is GTSNPN and CDR2 is SVGIG (reference sequence). The CDR3 is CAWSSGAGGVVRQFF. The CDR3 coding sequence is TGTGCCTGGAGTTCTGGGGCAGGGGGTGTTGTGAGGCAGTTCTTC.

The table lists this clonotype with many counts. V and J are TRBV6-4 and TRBJ1-1; no definite D call. CDR3 size: 13 residues. Trimming took off 6 bases at V and 4 bases at J, with 12 bases between the two ends. CDR1 MRHNA and CDR2 SNTAGT come from the germline V gene. The CDR3 DNA reads TGTGCCAGCAGGTCTCTTGACGGCACTGAAGCTTTCTTT. Protein sequence: CASRSLDGTEAFF.